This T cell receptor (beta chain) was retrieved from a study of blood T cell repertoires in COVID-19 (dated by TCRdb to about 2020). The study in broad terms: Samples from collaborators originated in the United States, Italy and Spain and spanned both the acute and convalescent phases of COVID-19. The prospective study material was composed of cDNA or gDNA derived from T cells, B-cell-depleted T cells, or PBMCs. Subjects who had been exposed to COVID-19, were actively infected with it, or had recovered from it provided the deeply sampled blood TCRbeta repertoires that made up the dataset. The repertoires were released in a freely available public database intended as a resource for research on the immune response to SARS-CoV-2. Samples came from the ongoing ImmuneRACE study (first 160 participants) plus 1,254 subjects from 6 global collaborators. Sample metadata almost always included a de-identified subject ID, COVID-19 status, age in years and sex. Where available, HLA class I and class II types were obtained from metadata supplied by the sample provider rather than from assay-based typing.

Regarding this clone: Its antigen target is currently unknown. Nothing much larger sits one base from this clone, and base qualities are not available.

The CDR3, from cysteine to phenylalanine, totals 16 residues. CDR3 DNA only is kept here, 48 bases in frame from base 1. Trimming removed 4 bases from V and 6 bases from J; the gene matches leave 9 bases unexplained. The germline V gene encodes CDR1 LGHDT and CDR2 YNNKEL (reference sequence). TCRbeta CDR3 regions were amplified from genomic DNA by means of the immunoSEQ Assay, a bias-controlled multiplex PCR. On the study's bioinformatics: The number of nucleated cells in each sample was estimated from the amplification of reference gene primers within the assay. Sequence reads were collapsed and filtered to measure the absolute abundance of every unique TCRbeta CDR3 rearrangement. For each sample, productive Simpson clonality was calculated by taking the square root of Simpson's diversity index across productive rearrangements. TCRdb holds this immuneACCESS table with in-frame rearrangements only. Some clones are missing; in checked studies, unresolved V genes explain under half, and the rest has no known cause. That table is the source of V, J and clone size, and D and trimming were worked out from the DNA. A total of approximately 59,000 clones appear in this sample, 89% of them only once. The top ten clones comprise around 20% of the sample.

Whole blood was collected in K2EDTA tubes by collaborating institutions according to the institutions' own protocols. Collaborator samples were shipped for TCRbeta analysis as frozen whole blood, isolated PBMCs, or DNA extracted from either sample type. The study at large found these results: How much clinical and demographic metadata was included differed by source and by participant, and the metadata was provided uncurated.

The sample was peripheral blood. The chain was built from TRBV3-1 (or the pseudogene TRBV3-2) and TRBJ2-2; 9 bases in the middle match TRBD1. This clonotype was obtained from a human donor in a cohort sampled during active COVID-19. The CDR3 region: CASSLRLYRGPGELFF. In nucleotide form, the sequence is TGTGCCAGCAGCCTTCGCCTCTACAGGGGGCCCGGGGAGCTGTTTTTT.